This entry is about one TCR beta chain. RNA extraction was followed by reverse transcription into cDNA, which acted as the sequencing template. The protocol was immunoSEQ multiplex PCR, while the TCRdb copy is restricted to in-frame clones and leaves out a portion. The sample records 200,000 or so clones, roughly 57% being singletons. The sample belongs to a study of CD8+ T cells in alopecia areata. For the study at large: A 6-month off-drug phase came after tofacitinib, which had lasted 6 to 18 months.

Patients with alopecia areata provided lesional scalp punch biopsies as well as peripheral blood. Unmatched junction bases numbered 5, after V lost 4 bases and J lost 7 bases. CDR1 and CDR2 from the germline V gene are SGHRS and YFSETQ. This CDR3 spans 14 amino acids. The chain is built from TRBV5-1 and TRBJ1-6, with 7 positions matching TRBD1. The sequence was obtained from a human donor with alopecia areata. The sequencing here drew on CD4+ T cells sorted from blood, taken at week 0. This CDR3 reads CASSPGQENSPLHF. The CDR3 DNA follows: TGCGCCAGCAGCCCAGGACAGGAGAATTCACCCCTCCACTTT.